A single T cell receptor beta chain is shown here with its context. Its target antigen remains unknown. Per-nucleotide qualities are absent, and no much larger clonotype sits a single base away. Genomic DNA was extracted from sorted cells for sequencing of the TCRbeta CDR3 region. The immunoSEQ Assay was used for sequencing of TCRbeta CDR3 regions. TCRdb carries this immuneACCESS record with in-frame sequences only. Its versions omit some clonotypes, under half of them owing to an unresolved V gene in the studies checked, with the rest unexplained. This sample holds approximately 67,000 clones; under 85% were observed only once. The ten largest clones take up roughly 2.5% of the sample. The record originates from a study of OX40 agonist ivuxolimab in advanced cancers. Context from the whole study: Ivuxolimab was an agonistic, fully human IgG2 monoclonal antibody directed against OX40 (CD134), a costimulatory receptor. Intravenous ivuxolimab was administered to patients every 2 weeks at six dose levels: 0.01, 0.1, 0.3, 1.5, 3 and 10 mg/kg. Of the approximately 53 patients in dose escalation, 19 had hepatocellular carcinoma, approximately 15 had melanoma, 9 had renal cell carcinoma and 9 had head and neck cancer. A male proportion of around 81% and a mean age of roughly 55 years, ranging from 23 to 79, were recorded for the dose-escalation cohort. Prior anti-PD-1, anti-PD-L1 or anti-CTLA-4 therapy was permitted, and checkpoint inhibitors had been received by about 37% of dose-escalation patients. Partial responses occurred in three dose-escalation patients: two with cutaneous melanoma and one with hepatocellular carcinoma. Peripheral TCRbeta sequencing was intended to test whether TCR sequence diversity was altered and clonal T-cell expansion was caused by ivuxolimab. The paper reports the monotherapy dose-escalation portion (N of about 54 patients) of the phase I ivuxolimab trial. General conclusions and limits of the study: After ivuxolimab, expanded clones were on average more numerous among CD8+ T cells than among CD4+ T cells. Low levels of normalized T-cell clonal expansion were also seen in some patients who did not respond. At doses of 0.1 to 3.0 mg/kg, clonal expansion of both CD4+ and CD8+ blood T cells was observed from baseline to week 6. In the 0.1-3.0 mg/kg groups, partial responders had among the lowest normalized peripheral clonal expansion, particularly in CD8+ T cells. The antigen specificity of the peripheral T cells that underwent clonal expansion was not determined.

The trial excluded patients who had a history of autoimmune disease or who were on systemic immunosuppression. Peripheral blood for TCR sequencing was collected from all dose cohorts at baseline, on cycle 4 day 1, and on cycle 7 day 1. Samples came from an open-label, multicenter, first-in-human phase I dose-escalation trial of ivuxolimab. Adults with locally advanced or metastatic melanoma, renal cell, hepatocellular, or head and neck squamous cell carcinoma were enrolled in the trial. Before TCR sequencing, CD4+ T cells and CD8+ T cells were sorted from peripheral blood as separate populations. CDR1 is given as GTSNPN and CDR2 as SVGIG, both from the germline V gene (reference sequence). The CDR3 starts with the cysteine, ends with the phenylalanine, and has 14 residues. Kept here is only the CDR3 DNA, which spans 42 bases and is read in frame from base 1. The germline ends are 9 bases apart after V is trimmed by 4 bases and J by 0 bases.

The clonotype originates from an adult with an advanced solid tumor such as melanoma, head and neck, liver or kidney cancer. The specimen was CD4+ or CD8+ T cells sorted from blood, collected in a trial of the OX40 agonist ivuxolimab. This chain joins TRBV30 to TRBJ1-4, with no D gene named confidently. The CDR3 region has the sequence CAWKDAATNEKLFF. The sequence in DNA is TGTGCCTGGAAAGATGCTGCAACTAATGAAAAACTGTTTTTT.